The TCR beta chain described here comes from a study of blood T cells in healthy people across ages. The study's findings and limits: Older individuals had lower TCR beta diversity per million T cells (the decline was roughly linear). PBMC samples, being unsorted, prevented any conclusive comparison of naive and antigen-experienced cells. Donors of long life had a larger count of naive CD4+ cells and greater diversity than aged donors.

Alongside a J-beta primer mix, a sample-barcoded 5' primer served in a second PCR lasting about 7 to 12 cycles. A template-switch adaptor containing 12 random nucleotides labeled each cDNA molecule. TCRdb passed the 5' RACE reads through MiXCR, listing each CDR3 protein once. This table holds about 780,000 distinct CDR3 sequences, about 47% found once. V lost 6 bases and J lost 5; bases outside the gene matches: 16. In germline, CDR1 is MDHEN, CDR2 SYDVKM. The CDR3 consists of 16 residues. This clonotype was seen a few times. Its antigen remains unknown. J is TRBJ2-7 and V is TRBV28, with TRBD1 identical over 7 bases. The sequence was collected from a man older than 75 in good health. Material: blood. CDR3 sequence (DNA): TGTGCCAGCAGCCGCTTGGACAGGCCACCTCTTGACGAGCAGTACTTC. Protein sequence: CASSRLDRPPLDEQYF.